This T cell receptor (beta chain) originates from a study of control samples from healthy donors and cancer patients. CDR1 is MNHEY and CDR2 is SMNVEV in the germline V gene (reference sequence). Trimming removed 4 bases at V and 0 bases at J, with 13 bases between. The CDR3 length is 16 residues. This table comes from immunoSEQ multiplex PCR, and its TCRdb copy is limited to in-frame clones, with some not included. The sample shows approximately 100,000 clones, 90% of them seen only once. The clonotype comes from a human donor in good health. The donor label of this sample is uncertain. The chain carries TRBV27 and TRBJ1-3; D call uncertain. Specimen: blood. CDR3 sequence: CASSSAGGHSGNTIYF. CDR3 sequence (DNA): TGTGCCAGCAGTTCTGCGGGCGGTCACTCTGGAAACACCATATATTTT.